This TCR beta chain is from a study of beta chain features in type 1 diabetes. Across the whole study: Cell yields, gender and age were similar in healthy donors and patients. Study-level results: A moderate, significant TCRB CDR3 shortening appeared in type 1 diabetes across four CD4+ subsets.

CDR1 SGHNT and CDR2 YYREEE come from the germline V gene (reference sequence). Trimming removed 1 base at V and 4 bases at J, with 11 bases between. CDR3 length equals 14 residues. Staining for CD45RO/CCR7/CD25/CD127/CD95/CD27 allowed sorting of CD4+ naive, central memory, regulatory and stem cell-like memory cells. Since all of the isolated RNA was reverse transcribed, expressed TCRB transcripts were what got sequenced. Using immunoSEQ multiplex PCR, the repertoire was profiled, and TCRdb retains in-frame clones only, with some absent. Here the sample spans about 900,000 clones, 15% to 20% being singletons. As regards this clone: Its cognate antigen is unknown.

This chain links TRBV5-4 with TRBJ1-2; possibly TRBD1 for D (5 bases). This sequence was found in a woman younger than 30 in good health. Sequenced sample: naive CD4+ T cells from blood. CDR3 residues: CASSLRGGFYGYTF. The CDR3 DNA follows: TGTGCCAGCAGCTTGAGGGGCGGATTCTATGGCTACACCTTC.